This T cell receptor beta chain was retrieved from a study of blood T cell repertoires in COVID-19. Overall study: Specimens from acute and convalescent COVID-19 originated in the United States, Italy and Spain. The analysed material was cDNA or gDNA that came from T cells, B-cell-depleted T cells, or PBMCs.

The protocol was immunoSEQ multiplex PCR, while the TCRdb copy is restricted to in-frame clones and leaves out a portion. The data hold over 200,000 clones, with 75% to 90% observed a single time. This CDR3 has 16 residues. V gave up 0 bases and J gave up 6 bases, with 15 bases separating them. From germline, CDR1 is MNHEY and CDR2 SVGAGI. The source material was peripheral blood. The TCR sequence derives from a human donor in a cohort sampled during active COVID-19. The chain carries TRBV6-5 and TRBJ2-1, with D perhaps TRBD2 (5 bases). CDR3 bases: TGTGCCAGCAGTTACTCTTGGAGGAGAGCCGCCAATGAGCAGTTCTTC. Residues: CASSYSWRRAANEQFF.